This is a list of T cell receptor beta chains from one sample in a study of identical twins. One entry per CDR3 protein results from TCRdb running MiXCR on the 5' RACE reads. The sample contains hundreds of thousands of distinct CDR3 sequences, approximately 6.1% of which appear only once. The source material was naive T cells sorted from blood. These receptors came from a young man in good health. CDR3s include the opening cysteine and the closing phenylalanine or tryptophan. Fields, in order: clone size, J gene, V gene, D gene, CDR3 DNA, CDR3 protein. D genes are given only for firm matches. Clone sizes are given selectively: once, few, many, or a class where the clone is expanded.

clone_size: many
j_call: TRBJ2-7
v_call: TRBV20-1
d_call: TRBD2
cdr3_nt: TGCAGTGCGGGCGGGAGTGCTTGGGCTTACGAGCAGTACTTC
cdr3_aa: CSAGGSAWAYEQYF

clone_size: .
j_call: TRBJ2-5
v_call: TRBV3-1
d_call: .
cdr3_nt: TGTGCCAGCAGCCTTGGCGGGGGACACCGCTCTCAAGAGACCCAGTACTTC
cdr3_aa: CASSLGGGHRSQETQYF

clone_size: few
j_call: TRBJ2-6
v_call: TRBV27
d_call: .
cdr3_nt: TGTGCCAGCAGCCTACAAGGGGGATCTGGGGCCAACGTCCTGACTTTC
cdr3_aa: CASSLQGGSGANVLTF

clone_size: few
j_call: TRBJ2-1
v_call: TRBV12-5
d_call: .
cdr3_nt: TGTGCTAGTGGTTTTTTCGCGGGAGAGCGACAAGGGGGCAATGAGCAGTTCTTC
cdr3_aa: CASGFFAGERQGGNEQFF

clone_size: .
j_call: TRBJ2-1
v_call: TRBV6-1
d_call: .
cdr3_nt: TGTGCCAGCAGTGTTTGGGGAGCTGCGGGAAGCTCCTACAATGAGCAGTTCTTC
cdr3_aa: CASSVWGAAGSSYNEQFF

clone_size: many
j_call: TRBJ2-5
v_call: TRBV13
d_call: .
cdr3_nt: TGTGCCAGCAGCTTAGAGGCCCAAGAGACCCAGTACTTC
cdr3_aa: CASSLEAQETQYF

clone_size: once
j_call: TRBJ2-1
v_call: TRBV18
d_call: TRBD2
cdr3_nt: TGTGCCAGCTCATCACCCGGGACTAGCGGGATATATGAGCAGTTCTTC
cdr3_aa: CASSSPGTSGIYEQFF

clone_size: .
j_call: TRBJ2-3
v_call: TRBV10-3
d_call: .
cdr3_nt: TGTGCCATCAGTGGTCAGACCCAACTCAGGGAAGATACGCAGTATTTT
cdr3_aa: CAISGQTQLREDTQYF

clone_size: many
j_call: TRBJ2-1
v_call: TRBV7-8
d_call: TRBD2
cdr3_nt: TGTGCCAGCAGCTTAGGTTTCACGGGGGGAATAGGGCTCTCCTACAATGAGCAGTTCTTC
cdr3_aa: CASSLGFTGGIGLSYNEQFF

clone_size: .
j_call: TRBJ2-7
v_call: TRBV28
d_call: .
cdr3_nt: TGTGCCAGCAGTTCCGCCCTAAGGTACGAGCAGTACTTC
cdr3_aa: CASSSALRYEQYF

clone_size: many
j_call: TRBJ1-5
v_call: TRBV9
d_call: .
cdr3_nt: TGTGCCAGCAGCGTAGGACAGGGCAATCAGCCCCAGCATTTT
cdr3_aa: CASSVGQGNQPQHF

clone_size: many
j_call: TRBJ2-2
v_call: TRBV28
d_call: .
cdr3_nt: TGTGCCAGCACCACTCAATCCGGGGAGCTGTTTTTT
cdr3_aa: CASTTQSGELFF

clone_size: few
j_call: TRBJ2-7
v_call: TRBV20-1
d_call: TRBD2
cdr3_nt: TGCAGTGCTGGCAGAACTAGCGGGAGGGCCTCTGTAGCTTCGAAGCAGTACTTC
cdr3_aa: CSAGRTSGRASVASKQYF

clone_size: .
j_call: TRBJ2-2
v_call: TRBV7-9
d_call: TRBD1
cdr3_nt: TGTGCCAGCAGCAAACCCGGGACAGGGGGAGCCGGGGAGCTGTTTTTT
cdr3_aa: CASSKPGTGGAGELFF

clone_size: few
j_call: TRBJ1-6
v_call: TRBV20-1
d_call: .
cdr3_nt: TGCAGTGCTAGGAGAGACCTGAGCTCCTATAATTCACCCCTCCACTTT
cdr3_aa: CSARRDLSSYNSPLHF

clone_size: many
j_call: TRBJ1-2
v_call: TRBV27
d_call: .
cdr3_nt: TGTGCCAGCAGTTCCACAGCCGGGGGGAGATATGGCTACACCTTC
cdr3_aa: CASSSTAGGRYGYTF

clone_size: many
j_call: TRBJ2-5
v_call: TRBV14
d_call: .
cdr3_nt: TGTGCCAGCAGCCAAGGGGGTCTCCAGTACTTC
cdr3_aa: CASSQGGLQYF

clone_size: many
j_call: TRBJ2-7
v_call: TRBV25-1
d_call: TRBD1
cdr3_nt: TGTGCCAGCAGAGTAACAGGGGGCGAGCAGTACTTC
cdr3_aa: CASRVTGGEQYF

clone_size: .
j_call: TRBJ1-1
v_call: TRBV5-1
d_call: .
cdr3_nt: TGCGCCAGCAGATGGGGGGAGGGTACTGAAGCTTTCTTT
cdr3_aa: CASRWGEGTEAFF

clone_size: .
j_call: TRBJ1-1
v_call: TRBV7-9
d_call: .
cdr3_nt: TGTGCCAGCAGCTTAAGCACAGGCCGCTCATCTGAAGCTTTCTTT
cdr3_aa: CASSLSTGRSSEAFF

clone_size: many
j_call: TRBJ2-1
v_call: TRBV7-6
d_call: TRBD2
cdr3_nt: TGTGCCAGCACCCTAGGGACTAGCGGGAGGTTAGACGAGCAGTTCTTC
cdr3_aa: CASTLGTSGRLDEQFF

clone_size: many
j_call: TRBJ2-5
v_call: TRBV5-1
d_call: TRBD2
cdr3_nt: TGCGCCAGCAGCTTGTTTAGCGGGAGCCCTGGAGAGACCCAGTACTTC
cdr3_aa: CASSLFSGSPGETQYF

clone_size: few
j_call: TRBJ1-1
v_call: TRBV6-5
d_call: TRBD1
cdr3_nt: TGTGCCAGCAGTTCCTTAACGACAGGGGGTATGGGAGCTTTCTTT
cdr3_aa: CASSSLTTGGMGAFF